The 18 T cell receptor beta chains below were found in one sample sequenced in a study of shared clonotypes between healthy human individuals. Profiled with immunoSEQ multiplex PCR; TCRdb holds only in-frame clones, not every one. The repertoire has over 850,000 clones, 75% to 85% of them found once; the top ten carry 0.6% to 0.75%. The sample consisted of memory CD4+ T cells from PBMCs. Subset noted: CD45RA-negative fraction. The receptors stem from a man younger than 35 in good health. Some clones in this sample may be carry-over from other donors' samples.

The chain has TRBV6-1 and TRBJ2-7, with D unresolved. Trimming cost V 3 bases and J 3 bases, with 9 bases left between them. This CDR3 has 13 amino acids. Germline loops: CDR1 MNHNS, CDR2 SASEGT. CDR3 region: CASSDRTGYEQYF. The DNA of the CDR3 is TGTGCCAGCAGTGACCGGACGGGCTACGAGCAGTACTTC.

V and J are TRBV7-6 and TRBJ1-3; no clear D. This CDR3 region has 15 residues. The germline CDR1 and CDR2 sequences are SGHVS and FNYEAQ. V was shortened by 5 bases and J by 0 bases, with 11 bases between the two germline ends. The CDR3 DNA follows: TGTGCCAGCAGCGCCGCGCCCGGCTCTGGAAACACCATATATTTT. Protein product: CASSAAPGSGNTIYF.

The J gene is TRBJ2-7, the V gene TRBV5-1; 9 positions match TRBD1. In germline, CDR1 is SGHRS, CDR2 YFSETQ. J gave up 4 bases and V 4 bases, and 9 bases lay outside the gene matches. This CDR3 is 15 amino acids long. The CDR3 protein is CASSAGQGNLYEQYF. In DNA form, the CDR3 reads TGCGCCAGCAGCGCAGGACAGGGGAACCTTTACGAGCAGTACTTC.

The gene calls are TRBV6-1 and TRBJ2-2; 7 bases align to TRBD1. The CDR3 extends over 14 amino acids. V shed 9 bases and J 8 bases; nucleotides not matched to a gene: 12. CDR1 is MNHNS and CDR2 is SASEGT in the germline V gene. CDR3 protein: CASREQGFAGELFF. The CDR3 DNA follows: TGTGCCAGTCGGGAACAGGGGTTCGCGGGGGAGCTGTTTTTT.

The genes are TRBV7-2 and TRBJ1-1; D gene ambiguous. CDR3 length equals 16 residues. The V end was cut by 1 base, the J end by 3 bases, with 15 bases between. CDR1 is SGHTA and CDR2 is FQGNSA in the germline V gene. CDR3 sequence reads: CASSLVHVAFHTEAFF. Here the CDR3 DNA reads TGTGCCAGCAGCTTAGTTCATGTCGCGTTTCACACTGAAGCTTTCTTT. The whole variable domain, filled in from reference TRBV7-2 and TRBJ1-1, reads GAGVSQSPSNKVTEKGKDVELRCDPISGHTALYWYRQSLGQGLEFLIYFQGNSAPDKSGLPSDRFSAERTGGSVSTLTIQRTQQEDSAVYLCASSLVHVAFHTEAFFGQGTRLTVV.

V gene TRBV29-1 combines with J gene TRBJ1-1; possible D gene TRBD1, 5 bases. The CDR3 spans 12 residues. Germline assignment: CDR1 SQVTM and CDR2 ANQGSEA. V lost 5 bases, J lost 2 bases, and 9 bases lay in between. The CDR3 loop is CSVRGGNTEAFF. The CDR3 DNA is TGCAGCGTTAGGGGCGGTAACACTGAAGCTTTCTTT.

Worth noting for this clone: This may be a read error, as it is one base from a much larger clone. The same CDR3 also results from other DNA sequences found in this sample. The gene calls are TRBV29-1 and TRBJ1-2, with D possibly TRBD1 on 5 matching bases. Germline V gives CDR1 SQVTM, CDR2 ANQGSEA. The CDR3 covers 13 residues. V gave up 5 bases and J gave up 8 bases, with 18 bases separating them. The CDR3 DNA reads as TGCAGCGTTCCTATTACGGGGGTATACGGCTACACCTTC. Its translation: CSVPITGVYGYTF.

This clone was detected once. The V gene is TRBV5-1, the J gene TRBJ2-2; D uncertain. The V gene's germline CDR1 is SGHRS and CDR2 YFSETQ. CDR3 length: 15 residues. The ends were cut back, 1 base at V and 1 base at J, with 8 bases in the middle. This CDR3 reads CASSLYRLNTGELFF. The CDR3 region has the DNA TGCGCCAGCAGCTTGTATAGGCTGAACACCGGGGAGCTGTTTTTT.

The CDR3 protein is CASSLGPPREERNTIYF. The CDR3 DNA sequence: TGTGCCAGCAGCTTAGGGCCTCCACGGGAGGAGCGAAACACCATATATTTT. This sequence joins TRBV7-2 and TRBJ1-3; D gene unclear. The V end lost 1 base, the J end lost 5 bases, and 18 bases lay between the germline ends. In germline, CDR1 is SGHTA, CDR2 FQGNSA. The CDR3 length is 17 residues.

In regard to this clone: The sample contains more than one DNA sequence encoding this CDR3. This chain connects TRBV5-6 to TRBJ2-3, with 9 bases lining up with TRBD1. J was trimmed by 3 bases and V by 0 bases; bases with no gene match: 2. CDR1 is SGHDT, CDR2 YYEEEE, per germline. The CDR3 is 15 residues long. CDR3 loop: CASSLDRGLTDTQYF. In DNA form, the CDR3 reads TGTGCCAGCAGCTTGGACAGGGGGCTGACAGATACGCAGTATTTT.

On this clone: This CDR3 is also generated by other DNA sequences in the sample. This chain joins TRBV5-4 and TRBJ1-1; D gene uncertain. Germline V gives CDR1 SGHNT, CDR2 YYREEE (reference sequence). CDR3 size: 14 residues. V was cut by 2 bases and J by 0 bases, with 8 bases left in between. In nucleotides, the CDR3 is TGTGCCAGCAGCTTCGGCAGAGTGAACACTGAAGCTTTCTTT. The encoded protein is CASSFGRVNTEAFF.

The genes are TRBV5-1 and TRBJ2-3, with 7 bases lining up with TRBD1. Germline V gene data show CDR1 as SGHRS and CDR2 as YFSETQ. CDR3 length equals 13 residues. Unmatched junction bases numbered 5, after V lost 4 bases and J lost 6 bases. The CDR3 loop reads CASSQDRLDTQYF. CDR3 nucleotide sequence: TGCGCCAGCAGCCAGGACAGGTTGGATACGCAGTATTTT. Full variable domain (rest looked up from reference TRBV5-1 and TRBJ2-3): KAGVTQTPRYLIKTRGQQVTLSCSPISGHRSVSWYQQTPGQGLQFLFEYFSETQRNKGNFPGRFSGRQFSNSRSEMNVSTLELGDSALYLCASSQDRLDTQYFGPGTRLTVL.

This chain uses TRBV28 with TRBJ1-5; TRBD1 is a possible D gene (6 bases). Looked up from germline, CDR1 is MDHEN and CDR2 is SYDVKM. The CDR3 runs 14 residues. The V end lost 6 bases, the J end lost 5 bases, and 14 bases lay between the germline ends. The CDR3 region has the DNA TGTGCCAGCAGCCGATCCAGGGGAGATCAGCCCCAGCATTTT. Its protein is CASSRSRGDQPQHF.

The V gene is TRBV7-3, the J gene TRBJ2-6, with D possibly being TRBD1 (5 bases). Trimming cost V 4 bases and J 0 bases, with 13 bases left between them. Germline values: CDR1 SGHTA, CDR2 FQGTGA. The CDR3 is 17 residues long. The CDR3 sequence: CASSSDRQISGANVLTF. The CDR3 DNA reads as TGTGCCAGCAGCTCAGATCGACAGATCTCTGGGGCCAACGTCCTGACTTTC.

Comment on this clone: This may be a read error: a much more frequent sequence differs by one nucleotide. Different DNA sequences within this sample yield the same CDR3. The CDR3, as DNA: TGTGCCAGCTCGCCTTCCAGCTCCGACGAGCAGTACTTC. Residues: CASSPSSSDEQYF. This chain joins TRBV18 and TRBJ2-7; the D is unclear. CDR1 and CDR2 (germline): KGHSH, LQKENI. CDR3 size: 13 residues.

The V call is TRBV28, the J call TRBJ1-4, with 8 nucleotides matching TRBD1. The germline CDR1 and CDR2 sequences are MDHEN and SYDVKM. Unmatched junction bases numbered 9, after V lost 5 bases and J lost 7 bases. The length of the CDR3 is 15 residues. This CDR3 reads CASSGRTGSGEKLFF. In DNA form, the CDR3 reads TGTGCCAGCAGTGGAAGGACAGGGAGTGGTGAAAAACTGTTTTTT.

V is TRBV6-6 and J is TRBJ1-5; a possible D gene is TRBD1 (6 bases). Trimming cost V 3 bases and J 6 bases, with 15 bases left between them. The length of the CDR3 is 15 residues. CDR1 is MNHNY, CDR2 SVGAGI, per germline (reference sequence). The CDR3 DNA reads as TGTGCCAGCAGTTATCCCGGGGGCATTGCTCAGCCCCAGCATTTT. As protein: CASSYPGGIAQPQHF.

The V gene is TRBV15, the J gene TRBJ2-1; 7 bases match TRBD2. J was trimmed by 7 bases and V by 5 bases; bases with no gene match: 11. Germline assignment: CDR1 LNHNV and CDR2 YYDKDF (reference sequence). The CDR3 runs 15 residues. CDR3 sequence: CATSSEVREINEQFF. The CDR3 DNA reads TGTGCCACCAGCTCGGAGGTGCGGGAGATAAATGAGCAGTTCTTC.